This TCR beta chain stems from a study of cytomegalovirus exposure and HLA in healthy donors. Germline CDR1 is SGDLS and CDR2 is YYNGEE. The CDR3 covers 16 residues. V was clipped by 4 bases and J by 9 bases, with 20 bases between them. PCR primers comprised 60 Vbeta and 13 Jbeta primers. Sequencing was performed with immunoSEQ multiplex PCR; in TCRdb, only in-frame clones are kept and a portion is missing. The table lists 250,000 to 350,000 clones, 80% of them singletons. At the time of sampling, donors were nominally healthy, though unrecorded immune exposures were likely. V usage is TRBV9 and J usage is TRBJ1-6; D unclear. This clonotype was sampled from a girl aged 2 to 10 in good health and CMV-seronegative. Sequencing was done on a sample of PBMCs. The CDR3 region is CASSPGGVLSASPLHF. The CDR3, as DNA: TGTGCCAGCAGCCCAGGCGGGGTGCTTTCAGCTTCACCCCTCCACTTT. Looking up the rest from reference TRBV9 and TRBJ1-6 gives the full variable domain: DSGVTQTPKHLITATGQRVTLRCSPRSGDLSVYWYQQSLDQGLQFLIQYYNGEERAKGNILERFSAQQFPDLHSELNLSSLELGDSALYFCASSPGGVLSASPLHFGNGTRLTVT.